This passage covers 21 T cell receptor beta chains from one sample sequenced in a study of blood T cells in healthy people across ages. PCR was performed a second time for about 6 to 11 cycles using a sample-barcoded 5' primer and a J-beta primer mix. TCRdb passed the 5' RACE reads through MiXCR, listing each CDR3 protein once. The profile shows about 900,000 distinct CDR3 sequences, 62% of them singletons. The source material was blood. The receptor set was obtained from a young man in good health.

The genes are TRBV6-2 or TRBV6-3 and TRBJ2-5, with a weak D call TRBD2 (5 bases). The length of the CDR3 is 14 residues. CDR1 is MNHEY, CDR2 SVGEGT, per germline. With 2 bases removed from V and 0 bases from J, the gap between germline ends came to 7 bases. CDR3 sequence reads: CASSYTTNQETQYF. The CDR3 DNA sequence: TGTGCCAGCAGTTACACGACTAACCAAGAGACCCAGTACTTC.

This clonotype was detected only a few times. A clone one base away is much larger, so this may be a read error. The chain employs TRBV7-8 and TRBJ2-1; D gene unclear. Germline lookup yields CDR1 SGHVS and CDR2 FQNEAQ. V was pared by 6 bases and J by 4 bases, with 10 bases between. The CDR3 consists of 13 residues. CDR3 DNA: TGTGCCAGCAGGGCCGGGTCTTACAATGAGCAGTTCTTC. Protein sequence: CASRAGSYNEQFF.

This clonotype has only a few counts. The CDR3 is CAIKGTSGGADQETQYF. The CDR3 DNA is TGTGCCATCAAGGGAACTAGCGGGGGGGCCGACCAAGAGACCCAGTACTTC. This chain uses TRBV10-3 with TRBJ2-5; 13 bases align to TRBD2. V was pared by 7 bases and J by 0 bases, with 8 bases of the junction left unmatched. The CDR3 length is 17 residues. Germline V CDR1 and CDR2: ENHRY, SYGVKD.

Only a few counts were recorded for this clonotype. The genes are TRBV11-2 and TRBJ2-1; 8 nucleotides match TRBD2. The CDR3 runs 17 residues. J gave up 0 bases and V 0 bases, and 4 bases lay outside the gene matches. Germline loops: CDR1 SGHAT, CDR2 FQNNGV. The CDR3 DNA follows: TGTGCCAGCAGCTTAGAGCGGGGGGCTACCTCCTACAATGAGCAGTTCTTC. It encodes CASSLERGATSYNEQFF.

CDR3 nucleotides: TGCAGCGTCGCCTCGAACAGGACTAATTCACCCCTCCACTTT. Amino acids: CSVASNRTNSPLHF. The chain joins TRBV29-1 to TRBJ1-6; the D gene is possibly TRBD1 (5 bases). CDR1 SQVTM and CDR2 ANQGSEA come from the germline V gene. There are 14 residues in the CDR3. The V end was cut by 6 bases, the J end by 6 bases, with 15 bases between.

V is TRBV6-2 or TRBV6-3 and J is TRBJ2-5; 7 bases match TRBD2. Germline CDR1 MNHEY, CDR2 SVGEGT. V was clipped by 6 bases and J by 2 bases; unmatched bases: 6. CDR3 length: 14 amino acids. This CDR3 reads CASRDGGSQETQYF. The CDR3 nucleotides read TGTGCCAGCAGAGACGGGGGGAGTCAAGAGACCCAGTACTTC.

The CDR3: CASSQRLFQETQYF. The CDR3 DNA reads TGTGCCAGCAGCCAAAGACTCTTCCAAGAGACCCAGTACTTC. V gene TRBV12-3 or TRBV12-4 combines with J gene TRBJ2-5; no clear D. The germline V and J ends were trimmed by 6 bases and 1 base, with 12 bases remaining between them. CDR3 length: 14 amino acids.

This clonotype has just one count. The chain uses TRBV27 and TRBJ2-5, with TRBD2 identical over 10 bases. The CDR3 has 14 residues. Germline V CDR1 and CDR2: MNHEY, SMNVEV (reference sequence). J gave up 4 bases and V 6 bases, and 5 bases lay outside the gene matches. The CDR3: CASRPAGGVETQYF. The CDR3 bases are TGTGCCAGCAGGCCAGCGGGGGGGGTAGAGACCCAGTACTTC.

The chain is built from TRBV3-1 and TRBJ2-3, with TRBD2 as a possible D gene (6 bases). The CDR3 extends over 15 amino acids. CDR1 is LGHDT and CDR2 is YNNKEL in the germline V gene (reference sequence). The germline V and J ends were trimmed by 4 bases and 4 bases, with 15 bases remaining between them. CDR3 protein: CASSPRTGVPDTQYF. CDR3 in DNA: TGTGCCAGCAGCCCGAGGACGGGGGTGCCAGATACGCAGTATTTT.

This clonotype was counted a few times. This chain connects TRBV12-3 or TRBV12-4 to TRBJ2-5; D is possibly TRBD2 (5 bases). The CDR3 runs to 14 residues. The V and J ends lost 4 bases and 3 bases respectively, with 12 bases between them. CDR3 DNA sequence: TGTGCCAGCAGTTCCCAAGAGGGAAAAGAGACCCAGTACTTC. Its protein is CASSSQEGKETQYF.

This rearrangement joins TRBV6-2 or TRBV6-3 to TRBJ1-5; D is undetermined. Germline V gene data show CDR1 as MNHEY and CDR2 as SVGEGT. The CDR3 runs to 13 residues. Trimming removed 4 bases from V and 7 bases from J, with 11 bases in between. CDR3 in amino acids: CASSLEYGQPQHF. The DNA for the CDR3 is TGTGCCAGCAGTTTGGAGTATGGGCAGCCCCAGCATTTT.

This clonotype has only a few counts. This rearrangement joins TRBV4-1 to TRBJ1-5, with TRBD1 as a possible D gene (5 bases). The length of the CDR3 is 19 residues. Germline V lookup: CDR1 MGHRA, CDR2 YSYEKL. With 2 bases removed from V and 3 bases from J, the gap between germline ends came to 23 bases. The CDR3 protein is CASSQLVGVGIMFNQPQHF. The CDR3 nucleotides read TGCGCCAGCAGCCAACTCGTAGGGGTCGGTATAATGTTCAATCAGCCCCAGCATTTT.

The chain joins TRBV27 to TRBJ1-2; D gene unclear. V was clipped by 5 bases and J by 7 bases, with 17 bases between them. From germline, CDR1 is MNHEY and CDR2 SMNVEV (reference sequence). CDR3 size: 14 residues. CDR3 in amino acids: CASSPQGRETGYTF. CDR3 coding DNA: TGTGCCAGCAGTCCCCAAGGGAGGGAAACTGGCTACACCTTC.

V gene TRBV7-2 combines with J gene TRBJ2-4, with TRBD1 matching 7 bases. The DNA end lines up better with TRBJ2-7; the J call may be wrong. This CDR3 comprises 14 residues. Germline V gives CDR1 SGHTA, CDR2 FQGNSA. CDR3 nucleotides: TGTGCCAGCATTCGGACGGGACAGTCCTACGAGCAGTACTTC. Translating it yields CASIRTGQSYEQYF.

The chain couples TRBV20-1 to TRBJ2-3; 9 bases align to TRBD1. This CDR3 spans 14 amino acids. Germline values: CDR1 DFQATT, CDR2 SNEGSKA (reference sequence). With V trimmed by 6 bases and J by 2 bases, 6 bases remained unmatched. The CDR3 reads CSASRDRATDTQYF. DNA of the CDR3: TGCAGTGCCTCCAGGGACAGGGCCACAGATACGCAGTATTTT.

The V gene is TRBV5-1, the J gene TRBJ2-5; 11 bases line up with TRBD1. The DNA end is more similar to TRBJ2-7, so the J call may be wrong. Germline lookup yields CDR1 SGHRS and CDR2 YFSETQ. The CDR3 loop spans 15 amino acids. The CDR3 here is CASSFHGQGADEQYF. The CDR3 DNA is TGCGCCAGCAGCTTTCACGGACAGGGGGCTGACGAGCAGTACTTC.

The chain carries TRBV7-2 and TRBJ2-3, with 7 bases that match TRBD2. Germline V gene lookup returns CDR1 SGHTA and CDR2 FQGNSA. Trimming at V came to 4 bases and at J to 0 bases, leaving 4 bases not matched to a gene. This CDR3 has 15 residues. The CDR3 nucleotides read TGTGCCAGCAGCTCCCGGCGGGAGAGCACAGATACGCAGTATTTT. As protein: CASSSRRESTDTQYF.

This chain connects TRBV7-9 to TRBJ2-5; 10 bases are shared with TRBD1. The CDR3 runs 12 residues. Losses at the gene ends were 11 bases for V and 5 bases for J; bases not matched to a gene: 5. The V gene's germline CDR1 is SEHNR and CDR2 FQNEAQ (reference sequence). CDR3 in DNA: TGTGCCGGGACAGGGGTCGAGGAGACCCAGTACTTC. Amino acids: CAGTGVEETQYF.

The chain employs TRBV6-5 and TRBJ2-3; the match to TRBD1 covers 7 bases. J gave up 0 bases and V 6 bases, and 3 bases lay outside the gene matches. Germline V CDR1 and CDR2: MNHEY, SVGAGI. This CDR3 contains 14 residues. CDR3 in DNA: TGTGCCAGCAGAAGGGACAGTAGCACAGATACGCAGTATTTT. Protein product: CASRRDSSTDTQYF.

This chain uses TRBV7-9 with TRBJ2-3, with TRBD2 matching over 10 bases. The V segment lost 2 bases and the J segment 4 bases; nucleotides outside the gene matches: 9. The CDR3 contains 17 residues. From germline, CDR1 is SEHNR and CDR2 FQNEAQ (reference sequence). As DNA, the CDR3 is TGTGCCAGCAGCTTATGGTCTAGCGGGAGTTCTTCAGATACGCAGTATTTT. Amino acids: CASSLWSSGSSSDTQYF.

The rearrangement uses TRBV3-1 and TRBJ2-2; TRBD2 might be the D (5 bases). CDR1 is LGHDT and CDR2 is YNNKEL in the germline V gene (reference sequence). The CDR3 is 14 residues long. V lost 7 bases and J lost 7, with 16 bases in between. The CDR3: CASTEKVGGGELFF. In DNA form, the CDR3 reads TGTGCCAGCACCGAAAAGGTCGGAGGCGGGGAGCTGTTTTTT.